These 14 T cell receptor beta chains originate from one sample sequenced in a study of cytomegalovirus exposure and HLA in healthy donors. In the PCR, 60 Vbeta and 13 Jbeta primers were used. Assay: immunoSEQ multiplex PCR; the TCRdb copy retains only in-frame clones and omits some. Reported are under 150,000 clones; the ten largest clones contain 1.5% to 1.9%. The sequencing sample was made of PBMCs. The receptors were sampled from a woman in her thirties or forties in good health and CMV-seronegative.

This chain links TRBV7-9 with TRBJ1-3; no reliable D call. The CDR3 contains 13 residues. Germline V gives CDR1 SEHNR, CDR2 FQNEAQ (reference sequence). The germline V and J ends were trimmed by 7 bases and 4 bases, with 11 bases remaining between them. This chain's CDR3 is CASTARRGNTIYF. The CDR3 nucleotides are TGTGCCAGCACCGCTAGGAGGGGAAACACCATATATTTT.

V is TRBV6-6 and J is TRBJ2-5; 8 positions agree with TRBD2. V lost 6 bases and J lost 2; bases outside the gene matches: 8. CDR1 is MNHNY, CDR2 SVGAGI, per germline (reference sequence). The CDR3 has 15 amino acids. The CDR3: CASSASGTRQETQYF. In nucleotides, the CDR3 is TGTGCCAGCAGCGCCTCCGGGACTAGACAAGAGACCCAGTACTTC.

The CDR3 region has the DNA TGTGCCAGTAGTATAGTCGGACAGGGTCTATCTGGCTACACCTTC. This sequence encodes CASSIVGQGLSGYTF. The chain has TRBV19 and TRBJ1-2; 8 bases map to TRBD1. From germline, CDR1 is LNHDA and CDR2 SQIVND (reference sequence). This CDR3 is 15 amino acids long. V trimming: 1 base; J trimming: 7 bases; junction bases outside the gene matches: 8.

The chain joins TRBV28 to TRBJ1-5; TRBD1 aligns across 8 bases. Trimming cost V 4 bases and J 6 bases; bases outside gene matches: 20. This CDR3 comprises 19 residues. The germline V gene encodes CDR1 MDHEN and CDR2 SYDVKM. The DNA for the CDR3 is TGTGCCAGCAGTTCGGCCCGGACAGGGAGATTTATCGTTGGTCAGCCCCAGCATTTT. Its translation: CASSSARTGRFIVGQPQHF. Complete variable domain (other parts from reference TRBV28 and TRBJ1-5): DVKVTQSSRYLVKRTGEKVFLECVQDMDHENMFWYRQDPGLGLRLIYFSYDVKMKEKGDIPEGYSVSREKKERFSLILESASTNQTSMYLCASSSARTGRFIVGQPQHFGDGTRLSIL.

This chain joins TRBV4-1 and TRBJ2-2; 8 bases fit TRBD1. The length of the CDR3 is 17 residues. Germline CDR1 MGHRA, CDR2 YSYEKL. V lost 1 base and J lost 4; bases outside the gene matches: 8. The CDR3 bases are TGCGCCAGCAGCCAAGGGGCCTTGGGACAGGCCACCGGGGAGCTGTTTTTT. It translates to CASSQGALGQATGELFF.

This chain connects TRBV6-4 to TRBJ2-1; D not resolved. CDR1 is MRHNA and CDR2 is SNTAGT in the germline V gene. V was clipped by 0 bases and J by 0 bases, with 9 bases between them. The CDR3 has 16 amino acids. In DNA form, the CDR3 reads TGTGCCAGCAGTGACTCGTACAGAAGCTCCTACAATGAGCAGTTCTTC. This gives the protein CASSDSYRSSYNEQFF.

The genes are TRBV19 and TRBJ2-6; D is ambiguous. Germline CDR1 and CDR2: LNHDA and SQIVND (reference sequence). CDR3 size: 17 residues. Trimming shortened V by 5 bases and J by 0 bases, and 14 bases separated the two germline ends. CDR3 in DNA: TGTGCCAGTAGTCGCCAGGATTTAACCTCTGGGGCCAACGTCCTGACTTTC. It is translated as CASSRQDLTSGANVLTF.

The CDR3 sequence is CASSPAGTSGANTGELFF. CDR3 DNA sequence: TGTGCCAGCAGCCCGGCCGGGACTAGCGGGGCGAACACCGGGGAGCTGTTTTTT. The V call is TRBV9, the J call TRBJ2-2; 13 nucleotides agree with TRBD2. Germline-derived CDR1 and CDR2 are SGDLS and YYNGEE. With V trimmed by 4 bases and J by 0 bases, 6 bases remained unmatched. This CDR3 region has 18 residues.

The chain uses TRBV6-1 and TRBJ2-7; tentative D call: TRBD2 (5 bases). This CDR3 contains 12 residues. Germline CDR1 reads MNHNS; CDR2 reads SASEGT. Trimming pared 5 bases from V and 5 bases from J, leaving 10 bases between. CDR3 sequence reads: CASSPGSNEQYV. The CDR3 DNA reads as TGTGCCAGCAGTCCGGGATCGAACGAGCAGTACGTC.

The V call is TRBV6-1, the J call TRBJ2-1; perhaps TRBD1 as D (6 bases). Germline V gene sequence: CDR1 MNHNS, CDR2 SASEGT. The CDR3 is 13 residues long. V shed 4 bases and J shed 8 bases, with 12 bases lying between them. This CDR3 is CASSVKQGDEQFF. Written as DNA, the CDR3 is TGTGCCAGCAGTGTTAAACAGGGCGATGAGCAGTTCTTC.

This sequence joins TRBV19 and TRBJ2-1; D uncertain. This CDR3 spans 13 amino acids. Trimming pared 3 bases from V and 7 bases from J, leaving 10 bases between. Germline CDR1 is LNHDA and CDR2 is SQIVND (reference sequence). In DNA, the CDR3 is TGTGCCAGTAGTATGATCACCGGGAATGAGCAGTTCTTC. Protein product: CASSMITGNEQFF. The full variable domain, completed using reference TRBV19 and TRBJ2-1, is DGGITQSPKYLFRKEGQNVTLSCEQNLNHDAMYWYRQDPGQGLRLIYYSQIVNDFQKGDIAEGYSVSREKKESFPLTVTSAQKNPTAFYLCASSMITGNEQFFGPGTRLTVL.

V gene TRBV11-2 combines with J gene TRBJ1-2; D gene unclear. The V gene's germline CDR1 is SGHAT and CDR2 FQNNGV. Trimming removed 5 bases at V and 1 base at J, with 11 bases between. This CDR3 contains 14 residues. The CDR3 region has the DNA TGTGCCAGCAGCCAGAGGCAGCTTAACTATGGCTACACCTTC. Translating it yields CASSQRQLNYGYTF.

V and J are TRBV4-3 and TRBJ1-1; a weak D match, TRBD1 (6 bases). This CDR3 region has 17 residues. CDR1 and CDR2 (germline): LGHNA, YSLEER. Trimming took 0 bases from V and 6 from J, leaving 20 bases between them. The CDR3 reads CASSQDLRGRGVSEAFF. CDR3 sequence (DNA): TGCGCCAGCAGCCAAGATCTAAGGGGGAGGGGGGTGTCTGAAGCTTTCTTT.

V is TRBV9 and J is TRBJ2-5; 7 positions agree with TRBD2. The V segment lost 0 bases and the J segment 4 bases; nucleotides outside the gene matches: 6. Germline V gene lookup returns CDR1 SGDLS and CDR2 YYNGEE. This CDR3 is 15 amino acids long. This CDR3 is CASSVEAGEIETQYF. In DNA, the CDR3 is TGTGCCAGCAGCGTAGAGGCGGGGGAAATAGAGACCCAGTACTTC.